The T cell receptor (beta chain) under discussion was sequenced for a study of cytomegalovirus exposure and HLA in healthy donors. In the study overall: The 120 validation repertoires used the same platform as the roughly 720 first-cohort repertoires (as reported by a later analysis).

Overall study results and limits: In vitro assays verified that a few CMV-associated chains recognized CMV antigens specifically. Rare TCR sequences predominated, though certain public TCRs were found in many donors. The tendency of first-cohort TCR clusters to co-occur in the 100 to 150 validation repertoires was identified by a subsequent analysis.

Produced via immunoSEQ multiplex PCR; TCRdb's table is partial and in-frame only. The sample shows over 200,000 clones, around four fifths of them seen only once. Deletions cut 6 bases from V and 4 bases from J, with 15 bases between. CDR1 and CDR2 from the germline V gene are MNHNY and SVGAGI (reference sequence). The CDR3 loop spans 14 amino acids. Regarding this clone: Its target is not known.

The J gene is TRBJ2-5, the V gene TRBV6-6; tentatively, D is TRBD1 (7 bases). The sequence derives from a young woman in good health and CMV-seropositive. Sequenced material: PBMCs. CDR3 nucleotides: TGTGCCAGCAGCTTACGACAGGGAGGAGAGACCCAGTACTTC. Translated, it gives CASSLRQGGETQYF.